This T cell receptor (beta chain) was profiled in a study of CD8 T cells in ankylosing spondylitis. Whole-study findings and limits: Characteristic, it appeared, of ankylosing spondylitis blood was a TCR beta motif of roughly eight highly homologous variants.

This clonotype has at least ten counts. Antigen specificity is unknown. For TCR beta, libraries came from quantitative 5'-RACE with molecular barcodes. TCRdb used MiXCR to reprocess the 5' RACE reads, holding one entry per CDR3 protein. This sample yields 25,000 to 35,000 distinct CDR3 sequences, of which roughly 5% are seen a single time; 1.8% belongs to the top ten. The length of the CDR3 is 18 residues. Germline CDR1 is SGDLS and CDR2 is YYNGEE. The V segment lost 0 bases and the J segment 2 bases; nucleotides outside the gene matches: 12. This receptor was identified in a female donor with ankylosing spondylitis or in good health (not recorded which). Sequenced input: blood, either unsorted or a sorted T cell fraction (not recorded which). The chain is built from TRBV9 and TRBJ2-7; 9 bases map to TRBD2. In DNA form, the CDR3 reads TGTGCCAGCAGCGTAGCTACTCCGGGAGCGGGAGGCCCCTACGAGCAGTACTTC. This codes for CASSVATPGAGGPYEQYF.